Here is one T cell receptor beta chain with its context. This clone was counted only a few times. The antigen it recognizes is unknown. Qualities for individual bases were not recorded, and no much larger clone is one base off. Collaborating institutions collected whole blood in K2EDTA tubes following their own protocols. For TCRbeta analysis, collaborator samples were shipped as frozen whole blood, as isolated PBMCs, or as DNA extracted from either sample type. The sample comes from a study of blood T cell repertoires in COVID-19 (dated by TCRdb to the early 2020s). Study-level background: Collaborator samples came from the United States, Italy and Spain and covered acute and convalescent phases of COVID-19. The repertoires were released in a freely available public database meant as a resource for research on the immune response to SARS-CoV-2. The sample metadata nearly always contained a de-identified subject ID, COVID-19 status, age in years and sex. The prospective study material was composed of cDNA or gDNA derived from T cells, B-cell-depleted T cells, or PBMCs. Where HLA class I and class II types were available, the types were taken from metadata supplied by the sample provider, not from assay-based typing. The samples were drawn from two sources: the first 160 participants of the ongoing ImmuneRACE study, and 950 to 1,500 subjects contributed by 6 global collaborators. Deeply sampled blood TCRbeta repertoires from subjects exposed to, actively infected with, or recovered from COVID-19 were included in the dataset.

Overall results and qualifications from the work: The amount of clinical and demographic metadata varied by source and participant and was provided uncurated.

Based on the germline V gene (reference sequence), the CDR1 and CDR2 sequences are SGHNT and YYREEE. At the junction V is shortened by 6 bases and J by 5 bases, with 12 bases in between. The CDR3 sequence holds 13 residues, the cysteine and phenylalanine included. The sequence is cut down to CDR3 DNA, 39 bases in frame from base 1. TCRbeta CDR3 regions were amplified from genomic DNA using the immunoSEQ Assay, a bias-controlled multiplex PCR. The published analysis was carried out like this. The number of nucleated cells in each sample was estimated by amplification of reference gene primers within the assay. To quantify the absolute abundance of each unique TCRbeta CDR3 rearrangement, sequence reads were collapsed and filtered. For each sample, productive Simpson clonality was calculated by taking the square root of Simpson's diversity index across productive rearrangements. This immuneACCESS table, as held by TCRdb, lists in-frame sequences with V and J called but not all clones. Of the missing ones, under half trace to an unresolved V gene in checked studies; the others have no known cause. The V and J calls and clone size were taken over from that table, and D and trimming were inferred from the DNA. Within this sample are some 120,000 clones, with over 80% of them counted one time only. Jointly, the top ten make up under 0.85% of the sample.

The chain is assembled from TRBV5-4 and TRBJ2-1; no D gene can be assigned with confidence. This TCR was sampled from an older woman with acute or convalescent COVID-19. The material sequenced was peripheral blood. The CDR3 is CASTKSPNNEQFF. The DNA is as follows: TGTGCCAGCACCAAGAGTCCCAACAATGAGCAGTTCTTC.